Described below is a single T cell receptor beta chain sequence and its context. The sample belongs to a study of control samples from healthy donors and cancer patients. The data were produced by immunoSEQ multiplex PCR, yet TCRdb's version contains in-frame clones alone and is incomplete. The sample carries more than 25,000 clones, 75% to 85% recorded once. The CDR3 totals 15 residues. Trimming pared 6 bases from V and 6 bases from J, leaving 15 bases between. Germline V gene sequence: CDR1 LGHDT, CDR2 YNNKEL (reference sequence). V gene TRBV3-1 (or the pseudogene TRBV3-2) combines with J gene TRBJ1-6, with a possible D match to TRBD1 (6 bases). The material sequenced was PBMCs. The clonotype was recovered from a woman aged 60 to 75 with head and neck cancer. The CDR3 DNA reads TGTGCCAGCAGTCGGACAGTCGGGGCTAATTCACCCCTCCACTTT. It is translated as CASSRTVGANSPLHF.